This T cell receptor (beta chain) was sequenced during a study of blood T cell repertoires in COVID-19. On the study more broadly: The United States, Italy and Spain provided the acute and convalescent COVID-19 samples. PBMCs, B-cell-depleted T cells, or T cells provided the cDNA or gDNA that made up the material.

The trim removed 4 bases at V and 1 base at J, leaving 8 bases unmatched. Germline V gene sequence: CDR1 SGHAT, CDR2 FQNNGV. CDR3 size: 16 residues. Seattle patients were enrolled during active infection and followed longitudinally. Authors' methods: Amplification of reference gene primers was used by the study to estimate nucleated cell counts. TCRdb's copy holds only in-frame clones and misses some; the assay was immunoSEQ multiplex PCR. The V and J calls and the clone size are those of that table, but D and trimming were determined from the DNA. The table includes 140,000 to 150,000 clones, about nine tenths detected once.

The specimen was peripheral blood. This clonotype was obtained from a human donor with COVID-19, enrolled during active disease. The donor label of this sample is uncertain. V is TRBV11-2 and J is TRBJ2-7, with TRBD1 matching 9 bases. This CDR3 reads CASSSTPGQGSYEQYF. CDR3 sequence (DNA): TGTGCCAGCAGCTCTACGCCGGGACAGGGATCCTACGAGCAGTACTTC.